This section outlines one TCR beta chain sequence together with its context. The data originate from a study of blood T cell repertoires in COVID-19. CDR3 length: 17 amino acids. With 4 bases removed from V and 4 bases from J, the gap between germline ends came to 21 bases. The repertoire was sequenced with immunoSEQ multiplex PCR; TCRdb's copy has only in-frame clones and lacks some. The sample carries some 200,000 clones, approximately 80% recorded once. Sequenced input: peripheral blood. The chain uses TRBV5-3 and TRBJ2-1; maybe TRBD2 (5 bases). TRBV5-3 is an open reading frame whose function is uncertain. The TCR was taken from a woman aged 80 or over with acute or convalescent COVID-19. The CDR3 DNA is TGTGCCAGAAGCCATTCCGGACTTCACCCCCCTTACAATGAGCAGTTCTTC. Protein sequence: CARSHSGLHPPYNEQFF.